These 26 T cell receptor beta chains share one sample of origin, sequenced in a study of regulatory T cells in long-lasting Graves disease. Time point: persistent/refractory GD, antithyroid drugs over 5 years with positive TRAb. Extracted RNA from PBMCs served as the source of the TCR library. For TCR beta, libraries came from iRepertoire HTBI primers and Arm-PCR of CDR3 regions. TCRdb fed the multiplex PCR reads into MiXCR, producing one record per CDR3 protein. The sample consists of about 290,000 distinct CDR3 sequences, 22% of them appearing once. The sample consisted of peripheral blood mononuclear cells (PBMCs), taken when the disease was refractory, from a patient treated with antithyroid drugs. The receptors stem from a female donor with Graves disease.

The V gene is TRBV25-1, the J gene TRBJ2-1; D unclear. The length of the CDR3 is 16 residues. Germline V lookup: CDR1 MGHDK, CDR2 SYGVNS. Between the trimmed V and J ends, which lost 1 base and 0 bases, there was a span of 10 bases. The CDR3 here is CASSEFYASSYNEQFF. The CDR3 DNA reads TGTGCCAGCAGTGAATTCTACGCCAGCTCCTACAATGAGCAGTTCTTC.

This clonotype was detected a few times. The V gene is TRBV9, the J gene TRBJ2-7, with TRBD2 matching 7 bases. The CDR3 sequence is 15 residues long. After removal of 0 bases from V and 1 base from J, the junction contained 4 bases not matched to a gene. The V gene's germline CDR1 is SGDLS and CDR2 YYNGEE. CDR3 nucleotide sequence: TGTGCCAGCAGCGTAGCGAGCGGGGAGTCCTACGAGCAGTACTTC. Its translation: CASSVASGESYEQYF.

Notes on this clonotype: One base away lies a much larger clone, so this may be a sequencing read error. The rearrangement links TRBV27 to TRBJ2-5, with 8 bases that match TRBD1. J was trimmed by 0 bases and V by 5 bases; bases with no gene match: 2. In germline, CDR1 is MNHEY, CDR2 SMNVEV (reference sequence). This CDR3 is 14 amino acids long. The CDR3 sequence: CASSKDRDQETQYF. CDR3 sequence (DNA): TGTGCCAGCAGTAAGGACAGGGACCAAGAGACCCAGTACTTC.

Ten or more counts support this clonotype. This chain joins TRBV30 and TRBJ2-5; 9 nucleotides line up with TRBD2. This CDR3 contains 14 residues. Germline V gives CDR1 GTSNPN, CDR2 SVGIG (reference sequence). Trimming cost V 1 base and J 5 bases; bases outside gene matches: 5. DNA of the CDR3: TGTGCCTGGAGTGGGGGAACTAGCGGGGAGACCCAGTACTTC. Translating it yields CAWSGGTSGETQYF.

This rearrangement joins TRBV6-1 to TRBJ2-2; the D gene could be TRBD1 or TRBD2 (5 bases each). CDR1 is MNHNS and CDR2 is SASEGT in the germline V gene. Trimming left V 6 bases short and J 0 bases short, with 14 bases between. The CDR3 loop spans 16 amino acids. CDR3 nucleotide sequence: TGTGCCAGCAGCAAGCCGGGACCGGCGAACACCGGGGAGCTGTTTTTT. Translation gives CASSKPGPANTGELFF.

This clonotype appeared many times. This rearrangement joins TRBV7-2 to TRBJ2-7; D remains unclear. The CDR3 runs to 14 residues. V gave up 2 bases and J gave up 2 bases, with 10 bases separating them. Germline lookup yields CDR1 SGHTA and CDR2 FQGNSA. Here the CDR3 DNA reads TGTGCCAGCAGCTTATGGACGGAAACCTACGAGCAGTACTTC. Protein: CASSLWTETYEQYF.

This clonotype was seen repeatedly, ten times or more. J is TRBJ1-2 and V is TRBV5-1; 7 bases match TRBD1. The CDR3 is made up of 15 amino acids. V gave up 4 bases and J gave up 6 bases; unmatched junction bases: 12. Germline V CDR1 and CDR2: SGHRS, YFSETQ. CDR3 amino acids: CASSRRDGTEDGYTF. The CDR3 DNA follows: TGCGCCAGCAGCCGACGCGATGGGACAGAGGATGGCTACACCTTC.

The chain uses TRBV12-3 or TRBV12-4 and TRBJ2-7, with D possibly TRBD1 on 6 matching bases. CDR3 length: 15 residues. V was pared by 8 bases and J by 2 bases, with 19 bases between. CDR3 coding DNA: TGTGCCAGCTCCCTGGGGGCGACAGAGACCTACGAGCAGTACTTC. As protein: CASSLGATETYEQYF.

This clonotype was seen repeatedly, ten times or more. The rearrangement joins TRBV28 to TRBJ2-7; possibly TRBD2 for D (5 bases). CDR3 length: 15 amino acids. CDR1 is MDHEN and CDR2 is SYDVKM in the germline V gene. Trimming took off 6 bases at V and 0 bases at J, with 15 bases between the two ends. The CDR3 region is CASSSDDYYSYEQYF. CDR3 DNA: TGTGCCAGCAGCTCAGATGACTATTACTCCTACGAGCAGTACTTC.

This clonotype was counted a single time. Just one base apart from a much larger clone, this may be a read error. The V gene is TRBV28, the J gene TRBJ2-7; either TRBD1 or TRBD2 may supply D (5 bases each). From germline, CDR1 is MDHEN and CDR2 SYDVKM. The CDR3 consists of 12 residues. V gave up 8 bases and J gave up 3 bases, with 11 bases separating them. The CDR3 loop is CASRDGVYEQYF. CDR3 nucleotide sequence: TGTGCCAGCCGGGACGGGGTCTACGAGCAGTACTTC.

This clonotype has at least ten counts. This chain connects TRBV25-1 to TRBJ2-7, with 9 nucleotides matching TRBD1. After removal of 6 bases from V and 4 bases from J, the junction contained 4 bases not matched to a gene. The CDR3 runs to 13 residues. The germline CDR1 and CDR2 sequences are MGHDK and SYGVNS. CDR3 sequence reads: CASSETGGYEQYF. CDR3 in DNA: TGTGCCAGCAGCGAGACAGGGGGATACGAGCAGTACTTC.

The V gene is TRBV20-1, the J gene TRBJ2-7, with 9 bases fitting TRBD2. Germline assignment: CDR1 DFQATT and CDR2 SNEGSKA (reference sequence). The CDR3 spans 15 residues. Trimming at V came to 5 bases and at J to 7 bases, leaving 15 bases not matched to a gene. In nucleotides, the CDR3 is TGCAGTGCTGCCATAGCGGGAGTTATAACGCAGGAGCAGTACTTC. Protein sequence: CSAAIAGVITQEQYF.

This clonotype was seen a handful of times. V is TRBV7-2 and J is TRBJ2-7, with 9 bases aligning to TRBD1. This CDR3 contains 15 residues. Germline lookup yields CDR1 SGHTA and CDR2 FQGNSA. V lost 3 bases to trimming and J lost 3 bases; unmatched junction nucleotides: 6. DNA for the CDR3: TGTGCCAGCAGCTTGGCCGCGGGACAGGGCTACGAGCAGTACTTC. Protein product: CASSLAAGQGYEQYF.

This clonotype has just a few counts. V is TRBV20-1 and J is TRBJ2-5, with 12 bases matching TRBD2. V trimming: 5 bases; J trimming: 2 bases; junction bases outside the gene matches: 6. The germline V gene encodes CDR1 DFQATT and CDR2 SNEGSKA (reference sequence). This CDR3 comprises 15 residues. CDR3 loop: CSALTSGSLQETQYF. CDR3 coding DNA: TGCAGTGCTTTGACTAGCGGGAGCCTTCAAGAGACCCAGTACTTC.

The CDR3 sequence is CSASAGTENIQYF. The CDR3 DNA reads TGCAGTGCTAGTGCCGGGACAGAAAACATTCAGTACTTC. The V call is TRBV20-1, the J call TRBJ2-4; 7 positions agree with TRBD1. CDR3 length: 13 amino acids. V lost 3 bases to trimming and J lost 5 bases; unmatched junction nucleotides: 4. The germline V gene has CDR1 DFQATT and CDR2 SNEGSKA (reference sequence).

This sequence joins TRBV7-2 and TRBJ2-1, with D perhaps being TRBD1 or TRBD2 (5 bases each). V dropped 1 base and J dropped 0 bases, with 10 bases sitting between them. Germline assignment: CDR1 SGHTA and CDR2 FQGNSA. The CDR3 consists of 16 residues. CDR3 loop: CASSLVRGGSYNEQFF. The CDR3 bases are TGTGCCAGCAGCTTAGTACGTGGGGGCTCCTACAATGAGCAGTTCTTC.

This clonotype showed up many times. CDR3 protein: CASSPIDRDGNEQYF. DNA of the CDR3: TGCGCCAGCAGCCCCATCGACAGGGACGGTAACGAGCAGTACTTC. The V call is TRBV5-1, the J call TRBJ2-7, with 7 bases aligning to TRBD1. The V and J ends lost 4 bases and 5 bases, in that order; junction bases with no gene match: 12. The CDR3 has 15 residues. The germline CDR1 and CDR2 sequences are SGHRS and YFSETQ.

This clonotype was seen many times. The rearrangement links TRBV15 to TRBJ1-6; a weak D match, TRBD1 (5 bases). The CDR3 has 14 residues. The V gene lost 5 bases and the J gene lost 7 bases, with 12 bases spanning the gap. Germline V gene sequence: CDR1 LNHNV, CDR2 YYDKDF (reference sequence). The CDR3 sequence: CATSPQGTNSPLHF. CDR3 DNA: TGTGCCACCAGCCCGCAGGGCACGAATTCACCCCTCCACTTT.

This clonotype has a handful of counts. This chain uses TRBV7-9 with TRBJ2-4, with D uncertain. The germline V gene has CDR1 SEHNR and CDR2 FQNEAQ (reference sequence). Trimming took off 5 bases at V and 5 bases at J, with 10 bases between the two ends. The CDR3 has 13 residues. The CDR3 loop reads CASSPMLENIQYF. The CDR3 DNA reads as TGTGCCAGCAGCCCGATGCTCGAAAACATTCAGTACTTC. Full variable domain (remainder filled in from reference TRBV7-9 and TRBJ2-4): DTGVSQNPRHKITKRGQNVTFRCDPISEHNRLYWYRQTLGQGPEFLTYFQNEAQLEKSRLLSDRFSAERPKGSFSTLEIQRTEQGDSAMYLCASSPMLENIQYFGAGTRLSVL.

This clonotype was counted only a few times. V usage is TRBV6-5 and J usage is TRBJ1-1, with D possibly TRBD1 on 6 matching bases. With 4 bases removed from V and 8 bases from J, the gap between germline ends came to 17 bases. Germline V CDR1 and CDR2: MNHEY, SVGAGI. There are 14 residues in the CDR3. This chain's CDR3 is CASSSGVTQGEAFF. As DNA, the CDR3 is TGTGCCAGCAGTTCAGGGGTAACCCAGGGGGAAGCTTTCTTT.

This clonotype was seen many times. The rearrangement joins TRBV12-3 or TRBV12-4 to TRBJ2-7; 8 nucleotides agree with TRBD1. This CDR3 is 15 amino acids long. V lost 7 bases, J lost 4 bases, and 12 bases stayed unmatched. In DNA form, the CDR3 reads TGTGCCAGCACCTTGACAGGGGAAGCGCTTTACGAGCAGTACTTC. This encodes CASTLTGEALYEQYF.

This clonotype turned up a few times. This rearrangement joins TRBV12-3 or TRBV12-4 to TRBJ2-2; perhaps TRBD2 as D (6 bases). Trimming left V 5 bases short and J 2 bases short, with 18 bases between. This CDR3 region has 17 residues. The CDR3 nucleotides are TGTGCCAGCAGTCCCGAACTAGCTTTTAGAAACACCGGGGAGCTGTTTTTT. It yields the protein CASSPELAFRNTGELFF.

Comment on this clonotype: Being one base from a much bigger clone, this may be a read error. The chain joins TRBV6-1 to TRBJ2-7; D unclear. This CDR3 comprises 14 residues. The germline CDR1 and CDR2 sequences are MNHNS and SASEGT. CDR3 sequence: CVSSEPYPSYEQYF. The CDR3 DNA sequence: TGTGTCAGCAGTGAACCATACCCCTCCTACGAGCAGTACTTC.

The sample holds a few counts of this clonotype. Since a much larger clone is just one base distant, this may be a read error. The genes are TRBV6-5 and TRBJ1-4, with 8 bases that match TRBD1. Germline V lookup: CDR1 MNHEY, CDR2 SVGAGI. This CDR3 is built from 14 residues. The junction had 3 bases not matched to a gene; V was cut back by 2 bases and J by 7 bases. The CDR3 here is CASSYDRGSEKLFF. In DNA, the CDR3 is TGTGCCAGCAGTTACGACAGGGGTAGTGAAAAACTGTTTTTT.

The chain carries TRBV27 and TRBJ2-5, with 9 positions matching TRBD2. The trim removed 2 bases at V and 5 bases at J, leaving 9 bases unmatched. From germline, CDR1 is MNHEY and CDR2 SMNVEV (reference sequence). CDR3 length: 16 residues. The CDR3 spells CASSLGPGTSRETQYF. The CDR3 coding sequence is TGTGCCAGCAGTTTAGGGCCCGGGACTAGCCGTGAGACCCAGTACTTC.

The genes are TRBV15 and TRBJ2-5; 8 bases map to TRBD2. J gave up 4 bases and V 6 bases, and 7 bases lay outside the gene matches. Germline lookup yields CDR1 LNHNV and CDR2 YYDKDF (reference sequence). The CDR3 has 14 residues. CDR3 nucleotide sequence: TGTGCCACCAGGCTTTCGGGAGGGATAGAGACCCAGTACTTC. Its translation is CATRLSGGIETQYF. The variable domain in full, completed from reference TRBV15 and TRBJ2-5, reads DAMVIQNPRYQVTQFGKPVTLSCSQTLNHNVMYWYQQKSSQAPKLLFHYYDKDFNNEADTPDNFQSRRPNTSFCFLDIRSPGLGDTAMYLCATRLSGGIETQYFGPGTRLLVL.